Listed below are T cell receptor beta chains from one sample, sequenced in a study of shared clonotypes between healthy human individuals. Sequencing used immunoSEQ multiplex PCR; TCRdb keeps in-frame clones, though not all of them. The sample has around 95,000 clones; roughly two thirds are singletons. The specimen sequenced was memory CD8+ T cells sorted from blood. The receptors originated from a man aged 25 to 40 in good health. Both conserved end residues are part of each CDR3. The order of the fields is D gene, clone size, J gene, CDR3 length, V gene, CDR3 DNA, CDR3 protein. The D gene is left open where the match is weak. The size field is filled for only some rows; it gives once, few, many or a size class.

-,once,TRBJ2-2,13,TRBV19,TGTGCCAGCTCATATACAAAATCCGGGGAGCTGTTTTTT,CASSYTKSGELFF
-,-,TRBJ1-3,16,TRBV14,TGTGCCAGCAGCCAAGACAGGCCTTACTCTGGAAACACCATATATTTT,CASSQDRPYSGNTIYF
-,-,TRBJ2-3,15,TRBV28,TGTGCCAGCAGCAGGACATCGCACTCCACAGATACGCAGTATTTT,CASSRTSHSTDTQYF
TRBD2,once,TRBJ2-7,14,TRBV9,TGTGCCAGCAGCGTGGGACTAGGACTCTACGAGCAGTACTTC,CASSVGLGLYEQYF
TRBD1,-,TRBJ1-3,16,TRBV4-1,TGCGCCAGCAGCACCTACGGACAGGGCTCTGGAAACACCATATATTTT,CASSTYGQGSGNTIYF
TRBD1,-,TRBJ1-3,16,TRBV4-1,TGCGCCAGCAGCCAAGGGAACAGGGGGACTGGAAACACCATATATTTT,CASSQGNRGTGNTIYF
-,-,TRBJ2-5,14,TRBV6-1,TGTGCCAGCAGTGAACTCAGGGGTGCAGAGACCCAGTACTTC,CASSELRGAETQYF
-,few,TRBJ1-1,14,TRBV5-1,TGCGCCAGCAGCCCGGCGGGGGGGTACCAAGAAGCTTTCTTT,CASSPAGGYQEAFF
TRBD1,-,TRBJ2-5,15,TRBV27,TGTGCCAGCAGTCCCAACCTAGGGGGCAGAGAGACCCAGTACTTC,CASSPNLGGRETQYF
-,-,TRBJ2-3,15,TRBV28,TGTGCCAGCAGTTTAGACAGCTCACGGACAGATACGCAGTATTTT,CASSLDSSRTDTQYF
TRBD1,-,TRBJ1-1,17,TRBV6-4,TGTGCCAGCAGTGACTCGAGCACAGGGGGTCGGAGCACTGAAGCTTTCTTT,CASSDSSTGGRSTEAFF
-,-,TRBJ1-1,13,TRBV9,TGTGCCAGCAGCGTAGACATCAGGACTGAAGCTTTCTTT,CASSVDIRTEAFF
-,-,TRBJ2-3,15,TRBV19,TGTGCCAGTAGTATCACCCGGCACCACACAGATACGCAGTATTTT,CASSITRHHTDTQYF
-,-,TRBJ2-3,15,TRBV7-3,TGTGCCAGCAGCTTAACGTTCTCTAGCACAGATACGCAGTATTTT,CASSLTFSSTDTQYF
TRBD2,few,TRBJ2-3,16,TRBV6-4,TGTGCCAGCAGTGAACTAGCGGGAGTCGGCGCAGATACGCAGTATTTT,CASSELAGVGADTQYF